One and the same sample provided the 19 T cell receptor beta chains below, sequenced in a study of post-analysis software for immune sequencing data. The study's findings and limits: TRBV5-6, TRBV5-1 and TRBV20-1 were among roughly 5 TRBV segments more frequent in patients than controls.

No antigen is known for these receptors. The TCR beta cDNA libraries carried unique molecular identifiers. TCRdb passed the PCR reads through MiXCR, listing each CDR3 protein once. The sample lists roughly 800,000 distinct CDR3 sequences, about 53% occurring once. The sample taken for sequencing was blood. All receptors come from a girl aged 5 to 17 with multiple sclerosis.

Of note for this clonotype: A junction end diverges from the germline sequence, so it may reflect a read error. The chain uses TRBV7-8 and TRBJ2-1; 8 nucleotides agree with TRBD1. Germline CDR1 is SGHVS and CDR2 is FQNEAQ. The CDR3 totals 15 residues. The CDR3 nucleotides read TGTGCCAGCAGCTTCCGGGACAGGTGGCTCAATAAGCAGTTCTTC. Protein sequence: CASSFRDRWLNKQFF.

This clonotype was counted a few times. The chain uses TRBV11-2 and TRBJ2-1; 13 bases fit TRBD2. This CDR3 has 17 amino acids. CDR1 and CDR2 from the germline V gene are SGHAT and FQNNGV. Germline trimming cut 3 bases from V and 2 bases from J; bases unmatched to any gene: 4. The CDR3 DNA reads as TGTGCCAGCAGCTTCAGGACTAGCGGGGGTCCCTACAATGAGCAGTTCTTC. Translated, it gives CASSFRTSGGPYNEQFF.

The chain combines TRBV5-5 with TRBJ1-4, with 7 bases aligning to TRBD1. CDR1 SGHKS and CDR2 YYEKEE come from the germline V gene (reference sequence). Trimming took 4 bases from V and 8 from J; bases not matched to a gene: 8. CDR3 length: 14 residues. CDR3 amino acids: CASSLGTVEEKLFF. In DNA, the CDR3 is TGTGCCAGCAGCCTTGGGACAGTCGAAGAAAAACTGTTTTTT.

This chain links TRBV7-9 with TRBJ2-7; a weak D match, TRBD2 (6 bases). V was pared by 1 base and J by 6 bases, with 10 bases between. The CDR3 has 13 residues. Looked up from germline, CDR1 is SEHNR and CDR2 is FQNEAQ (reference sequence). CDR3 sequence (DNA): TGTGCCAGCAGCTTAGAGGCTAGCGCCGAGCAGTACTTC. This gives the protein CASSLEASAEQYF. The complete variable domain, with remaining parts taken from reference TRBV7-9 and TRBJ2-7, reads DTGVSQNPRHKITKRGQNVTFRCDPISEHNRLYWYRQTLGQGPEFLTYFQNEAQLEKSRLLSDRFSAERPKGSFSTLEIQRTEQGDSAMYLCASSLEASAEQYFGPGTRLTVT.

This clonotype was detected only once. The chain combines TRBV9 with TRBJ2-7; 14 bases are shared with TRBD2. This CDR3 has 17 residues. CDR1 and CDR2 (germline): SGDLS, YYNGEE. V trimming: 3 bases; J trimming: 2 bases; junction bases outside the gene matches: 7. CDR3 coding DNA: TGTGCCAGCAGCGCGGGACTAGCGGGGGCCTCCGCCTACGAGCAGTACTTC. Protein: CASSAGLAGASAYEQYF.

This clonotype has more than one count but fewer than ten. CDR3 sequence reads: CASSPPGTGEETQYF. CDR3 DNA sequence: TGTGCCAGCAGTCCCCCAGGGACAGGGGAAGAGACCCAGTACTTC. The chain has TRBV6-1 and TRBJ2-5, with TRBD1 matching over 10 bases. Trimming cost V 5 bases and J 3 bases; bases outside gene matches: 6. The germline V gene encodes CDR1 MNHNS and CDR2 SASEGT. The CDR3 is 15 amino acids.

The chain is built from TRBV7-6 and TRBJ1-6; tentative D call: TRBD1 (6 bases). With 1 base removed from V and 8 bases from J, the gap between germline ends came to 9 bases. The CDR3 length is 14 residues. Germline CDR1 reads SGHVS; CDR2 reads FNYEAQ. The CDR3 DNA is TGTGCCAGCAGCTTAGAGGCAGGGGATTCACCCCTCCACTTT. Translation: CASSLEAGDSPLHF.

This clonotype was recorded many times. This CDR3 reads CASSARGAKNIQYF. As DNA, the CDR3 is TGTGCCAGCAGTGCCCGGGGAGCCAAAAACATTCAGTACTTC. V and J are TRBV12-3 or TRBV12-4 and TRBJ2-4, with TRBD2 as a possible D gene (5 bases). V lost 5 bases and J lost 0, with 8 bases in between. This CDR3 has 14 residues.

This clonotype was counted between two and nine times. This rearrangement joins TRBV5-6 to TRBJ2-1; the D gene is possibly TRBD2 (6 bases). This CDR3 is built from 14 residues. V was clipped by 0 bases and J by 7 bases, with 11 bases between them. Germline assignment: CDR1 SGHDT and CDR2 YYEEEE. CDR3 sequence reads: CASSLDPRGNEQFF. CDR3 DNA sequence: TGTGCCAGCAGCTTGGACCCCCGGGGGAATGAGCAGTTCTTC.

This chain joins TRBV29-1 and TRBJ2-7; 8 positions agree with TRBD2. Per germline, CDR1 SQVTM and CDR2 ANQGSEA. The V gene end was trimmed by 8 bases and the J gene end by 6 bases; junction bases not matched to a gene: 9. The CDR3 length is 12 residues. Here the CDR3 DNA reads TGCAGCTCGATAGCGGGGTTAGGCGAGCAGTACTTC. Translated, it gives CSSIAGLGEQYF.

The chain couples TRBV5-1 to TRBJ2-1, with D perhaps being TRBD1 or TRBD2 (5 bases each). In germline, CDR1 is SGHRS, CDR2 YFSETQ. V lost 0 bases to trimming and J lost 8 bases, with 18 bases between them. The CDR3 covers 16 residues. The DNA of the CDR3 is TGCGCCAGCAGCTTGGTAGGTCGGGACGGCGTCTATGAGCAGTTCTTC. This codes for CASSLVGRDGVYEQFF.

The gene calls are TRBV4-1 and TRBJ1-2; 10 bases fit TRBD1. Losses at the gene ends were 0 bases for V and 8 bases for J; bases not matched to a gene: 3. Germline CDR1 reads MGHRA; CDR2 reads YSYEKL. This CDR3 has 14 residues. CDR3 protein: CASSQDGQGVGYTF. The DNA of the CDR3 is TGCGCCAGCAGCCAAGACGGACAGGGGGTAGGCTACACCTTC.

This clonotype appeared a few times. The chain has TRBV5-1 and TRBJ2-7, with 8 bases that match TRBD1. Trimming cost V 4 bases and J 2 bases; bases outside gene matches: 5. This CDR3 contains 14 residues. Germline assignment: CDR1 SGHRS and CDR2 YFSETQ. CDR3 DNA sequence: TGCGCCAGCAGCCATGGACAGGGACCCTACGAGCAGTACTTC. Translated: CASSHGQGPYEQYF.

V gene TRBV7-6 combines with J gene TRBJ2-1; 7 nucleotides agree with TRBD2. The CDR3 runs to 16 residues. The V gene's germline CDR1 is SGHVS and CDR2 FNYEAQ. V gave up 4 bases and J gave up 1 base; unmatched junction bases: 7. CDR3 region: CASSSFSGISYNEQFF. The CDR3 DNA reads as TGTGCCAGCAGCTCATTCAGCGGGATATCCTACAATGAGCAGTTCTTC.

The DNA of the CDR3 is TGTGCTAGTGGTTTGGGGGGGCTGGGACCGAGAGTCTACAATGAGCAGTTCTTC. This encodes CASGLGGLGPRVYNEQFF. The chain combines TRBV12-5 with TRBJ2-1; maybe TRBD1 (6 bases). CDR3 length: 18 residues. Deletions cut 1 base from V and 3 bases from J, with 19 bases between. The germline CDR1 and CDR2 sequences are LGHNT and FRNRAP.

This clonotype was seen a few times. This chain links TRBV20-1 with TRBJ2-1, with a tentative D call TRBD1 (5 bases). TRBJ2-7 matches the DNA end more closely, so the J call is doubtful. The CDR3 has 14 residues. Germline V lookup: CDR1 DFQATT, CDR2 SNEGSKA (reference sequence). The CDR3 is CSASDRRQSYEQYF. The CDR3 bases are TGCAGTGCCTCTGACAGAAGACAGTCCTACGAGCAGTACTTC.

This clonotype showed up just a few times. This chain connects TRBV20-1 to TRBJ1-2; TRBD1 matches 9 bases. There are 14 residues in the CDR3. V shed 1 base, J shed 9 bases, and the junction held 9 bases outside the gene matches. Germline CDR1 is DFQATT and CDR2 is SNEGSKA (reference sequence). This chain's CDR3 is CSARAAGQGTSYTF. The CDR3 DNA reads as TGCAGTGCTAGAGCTGCGGGACAGGGTACAAGCTACACCTTC.

This clonotype appeared once. This sequence joins TRBV11-1 and TRBJ2-2; no firm D call. The CDR3 runs 15 residues. The germline CDR1 and CDR2 sequences are SGHAT and FQDESV (reference sequence). The V gene lost 1 base and the J gene lost 5 bases, with 11 bases spanning the gap. CDR3 in amino acids: CASSLGLQGTGELFF. CDR3 nucleotide sequence: TGTGCCAGCAGCTTAGGACTTCAAGGGACCGGGGAGCTGTTTTTT.

This clonotype has just a few counts. The rearrangement links TRBV20-1 to TRBJ2-1; 11 bases map to TRBD2. Germline CDR1 DFQATT, CDR2 SNEGSKA (reference sequence). After removal of 4 bases from V and 8 bases from J, the junction contained 7 bases not matched to a gene. The CDR3 length is 14 residues. The CDR3 sequence is CSAISSGRSDEQFF. CDR3 coding DNA: TGCAGTGCTATATCTAGCGGGAGGAGCGATGAGCAGTTCTTC.